This TCR beta chain was recovered during a study of blood T cells in healthy people across ages. The CDR3 runs 14 residues. With V trimmed by 5 bases and J by 2 bases, 5 bases remained unmatched. Next came a second PCR, run for about 7 to 11 cycles, which used a sample-barcoded 5' primer along with a J-beta primer mix. TCRdb re-called the 5' RACE reads with MiXCR, one entry per CDR3 protein. The table includes over a million distinct CDR3 sequences, more than 40% detected once. The specimen sequenced was blood. This chain uses TRBV12-3 or TRBV12-4 with TRBJ2-7, with 8 bases aligning to TRBD1. This TCR came from a woman in her fifties or sixties in good health. DNA of the CDR3: TGTGCCAGCAGTGCCCACAGGGGGGCCTACGAGCAGTACTTC. Its protein product is CASSAHRGAYEQYF.